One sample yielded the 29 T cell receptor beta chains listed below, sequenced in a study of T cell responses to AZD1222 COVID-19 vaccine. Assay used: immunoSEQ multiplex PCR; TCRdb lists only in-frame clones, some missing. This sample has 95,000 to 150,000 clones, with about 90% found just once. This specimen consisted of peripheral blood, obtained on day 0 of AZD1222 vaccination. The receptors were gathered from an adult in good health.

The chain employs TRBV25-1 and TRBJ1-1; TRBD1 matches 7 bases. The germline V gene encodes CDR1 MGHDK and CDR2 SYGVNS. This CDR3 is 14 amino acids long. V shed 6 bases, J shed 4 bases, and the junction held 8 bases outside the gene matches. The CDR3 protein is CASRRRGEGTEAFF. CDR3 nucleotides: TGTGCCAGCAGACGCAGGGGGGAGGGCACTGAAGCTTTCTTT.

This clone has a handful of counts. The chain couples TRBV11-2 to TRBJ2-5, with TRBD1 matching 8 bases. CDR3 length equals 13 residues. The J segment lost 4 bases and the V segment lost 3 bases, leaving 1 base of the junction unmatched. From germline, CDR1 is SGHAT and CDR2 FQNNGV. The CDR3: CASSLTGAETQYF. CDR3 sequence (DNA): TGTGCCAGCAGCTTGACAGGGGCAGAGACCCAGTACTTC.

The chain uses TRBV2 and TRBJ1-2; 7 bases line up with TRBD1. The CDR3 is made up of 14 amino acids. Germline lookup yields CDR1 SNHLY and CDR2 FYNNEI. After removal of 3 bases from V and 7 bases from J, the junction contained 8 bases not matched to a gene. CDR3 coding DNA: TGTGCCAGCAGTGAGGTACAGGGGACCGCTGGCTACACCTTC. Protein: CASSEVQGTAGYTF.

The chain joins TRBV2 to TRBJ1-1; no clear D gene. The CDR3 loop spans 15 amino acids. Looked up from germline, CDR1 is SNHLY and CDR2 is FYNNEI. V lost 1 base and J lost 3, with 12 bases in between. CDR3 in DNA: TGTGCCAGCAGTGAAGACCGGCGGAGGGACACTGAAGCTTTCTTT. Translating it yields CASSEDRRRDTEAFF.

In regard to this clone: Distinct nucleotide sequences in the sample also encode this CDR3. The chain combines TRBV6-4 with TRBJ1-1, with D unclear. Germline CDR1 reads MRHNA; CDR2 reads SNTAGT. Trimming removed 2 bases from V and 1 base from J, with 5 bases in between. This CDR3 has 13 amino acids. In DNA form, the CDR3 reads TGTGCCAGCAGTGACCGGCCGAACACTGAAGCTTTCTTT. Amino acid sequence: CASSDRPNTEAFF.

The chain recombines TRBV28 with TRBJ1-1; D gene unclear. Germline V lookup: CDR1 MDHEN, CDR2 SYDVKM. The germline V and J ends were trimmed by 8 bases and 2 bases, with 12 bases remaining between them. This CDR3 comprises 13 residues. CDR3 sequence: CASLPLGNTEAFF. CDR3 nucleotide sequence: TGTGCCAGCTTGCCCTTGGGTAACACTGAAGCTTTCTTT. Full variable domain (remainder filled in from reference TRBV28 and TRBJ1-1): DVKVTQSSRYLVKRTGEKVFLECVQDMDHENMFWYRQDPGLGLRLIYFSYDVKMKEKGDIPEGYSVSREKKERFSLILESASTNQTSMYLCASLPLGNTEAFFGQGTRLTVV.

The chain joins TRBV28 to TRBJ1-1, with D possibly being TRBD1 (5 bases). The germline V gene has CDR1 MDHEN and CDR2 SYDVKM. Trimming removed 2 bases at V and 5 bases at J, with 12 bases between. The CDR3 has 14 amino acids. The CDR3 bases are TGTGCCAGCAGTTTAACCGCAGGGAAGACTGAAGCTTTCTTT. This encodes CASSLTAGKTEAFF. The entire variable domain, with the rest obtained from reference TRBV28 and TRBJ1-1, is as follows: DVKVTQSSRYLVKRTGEKVFLECVQDMDHENMFWYRQDPGLGLRLIYFSYDVKMKEKGDIPEGYSVSREKKERFSLILESASTNQTSMYLCASSLTAGKTEAFFGQGTRLTVV.

CDR3 sequence (DNA): TGCGCCAGCAGCTTGGACAGAGTCGATTTGGGAGATACGCAGTATTTT. Translated: CASSLDRVDLGDTQYF. This chain uses TRBV5-1 with TRBJ2-3; D gene ambiguous. The CDR3 contains 16 residues. V gave up 0 bases and J gave up 5 bases, with 16 bases separating them. The V gene's germline CDR1 is SGHRS and CDR2 YFSETQ.

The CDR3, as DNA: TGTGCCAGCATCCGCGGGGGGTCGGGCACAGATACGCAGTATTTT. Its protein is CASIRGGSGTDTQYF. The chain is built from TRBV13 and TRBJ2-3; TRBD2 agrees at 8 bases. CDR1 and CDR2 (germline): PRHDT, FYEKMQ (reference sequence). V dropped 7 bases and J dropped 1; count of bases not matched to a gene: 7. This CDR3 contains 15 residues.

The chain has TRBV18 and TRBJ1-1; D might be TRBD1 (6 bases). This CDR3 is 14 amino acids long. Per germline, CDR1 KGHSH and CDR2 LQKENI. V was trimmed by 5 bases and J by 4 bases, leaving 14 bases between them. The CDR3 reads CASSTGQLFTEAFF. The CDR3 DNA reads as TGTGCCAGCTCAACGGGACAACTTTTCACTGAAGCTTTCTTT.

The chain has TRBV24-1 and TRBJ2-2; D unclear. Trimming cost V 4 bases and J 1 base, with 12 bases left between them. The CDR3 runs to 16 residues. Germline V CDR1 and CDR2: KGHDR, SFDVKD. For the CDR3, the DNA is TGTGCCACCAGTGAAAGCCGGGTTGTGAACACCGGGGAGCTGTTTTTT. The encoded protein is CATSESRVVNTGELFF.

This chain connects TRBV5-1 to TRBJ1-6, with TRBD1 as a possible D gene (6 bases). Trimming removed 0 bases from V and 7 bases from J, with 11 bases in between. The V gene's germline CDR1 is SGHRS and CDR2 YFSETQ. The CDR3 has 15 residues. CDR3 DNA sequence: TGCGCCAGCAGCTTGGTAGGGGGATGGAATTCACCCCTCCACTTT. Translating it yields CASSLVGGWNSPLHF. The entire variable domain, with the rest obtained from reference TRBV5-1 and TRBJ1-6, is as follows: KAGVTQTPRYLIKTRGQQVTLSCSPISGHRSVSWYQQTPGQGLQFLFEYFSETQRNKGNFPGRFSGRQFSNSRSEMNVSTLELGDSALYLCASSLVGGWNSPLHFGNGTRLTVT.

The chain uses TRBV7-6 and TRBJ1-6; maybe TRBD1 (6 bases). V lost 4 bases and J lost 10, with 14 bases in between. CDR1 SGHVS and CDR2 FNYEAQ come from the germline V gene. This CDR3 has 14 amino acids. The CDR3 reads CASSSGVGWSPLHF. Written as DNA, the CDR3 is TGTGCCAGCAGCTCAGGGGTGGGGTGGTCACCCCTCCACTTT.

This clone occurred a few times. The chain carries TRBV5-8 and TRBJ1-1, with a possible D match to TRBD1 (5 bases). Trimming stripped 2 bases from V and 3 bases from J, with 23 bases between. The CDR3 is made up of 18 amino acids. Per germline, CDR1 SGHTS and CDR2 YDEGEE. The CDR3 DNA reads TGTGCCAGCAGCTTCTACCCGGGCGGCGCCGGGGCGGACACTGAAGCTTTCTTT. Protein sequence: CASSFYPGGAGADTEAFF.

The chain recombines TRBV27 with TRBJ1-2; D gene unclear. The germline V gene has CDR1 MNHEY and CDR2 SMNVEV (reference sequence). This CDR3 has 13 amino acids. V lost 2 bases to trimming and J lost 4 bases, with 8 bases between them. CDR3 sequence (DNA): TGTGCCAGCAGTTTAGGGGAGTTCTATGGCTACACCTTC. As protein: CASSLGEFYGYTF.

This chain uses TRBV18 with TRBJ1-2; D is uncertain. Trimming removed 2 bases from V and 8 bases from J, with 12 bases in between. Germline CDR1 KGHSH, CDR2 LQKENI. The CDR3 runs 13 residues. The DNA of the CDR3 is TGTGCCAGCTCACCAGCTCGGGCAGGCGGCTACACCTTC. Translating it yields CASSPARAGGYTF.

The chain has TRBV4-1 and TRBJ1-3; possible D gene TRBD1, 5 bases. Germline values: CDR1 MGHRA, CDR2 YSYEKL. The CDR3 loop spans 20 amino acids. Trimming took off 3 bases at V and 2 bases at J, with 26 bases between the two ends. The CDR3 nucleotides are TGCGCCAGCAGCCAGGGAGGGAGGGACCAGGGTCTCAGTGCTGGAAACACCATATATTTT. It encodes CASSQGGRDQGLSAGNTIYF.

CDR3 protein: CASSDLMGDSEKLFF. CDR3 in DNA: TGTGCCAGCAGTGATTTAATGGGGGATAGTGAAAAACTGTTTTTT. The chain employs TRBV25-1 and TRBJ1-4; D may be TRBD1 (5 bases). This CDR3 is built from 15 residues. V shed 3 bases and J shed 7 bases, with 15 bases lying between them. Germline V gene lookup returns CDR1 MGHDK and CDR2 SYGVNS.

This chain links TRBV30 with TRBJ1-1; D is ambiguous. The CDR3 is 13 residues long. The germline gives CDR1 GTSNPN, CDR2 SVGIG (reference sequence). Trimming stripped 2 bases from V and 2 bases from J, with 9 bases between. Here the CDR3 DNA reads TGTGCCTGGAGTCACATACGAAACACTGAAGCTTTCTTT. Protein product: CAWSHIRNTEAFF.

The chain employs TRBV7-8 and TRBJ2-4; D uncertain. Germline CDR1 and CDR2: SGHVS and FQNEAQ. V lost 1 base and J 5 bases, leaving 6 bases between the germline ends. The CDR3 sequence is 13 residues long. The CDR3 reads CASSLGAQNIQYF. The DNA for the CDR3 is TGTGCCAGCAGCTTAGGGGCTCAAAACATTCAGTACTTC.

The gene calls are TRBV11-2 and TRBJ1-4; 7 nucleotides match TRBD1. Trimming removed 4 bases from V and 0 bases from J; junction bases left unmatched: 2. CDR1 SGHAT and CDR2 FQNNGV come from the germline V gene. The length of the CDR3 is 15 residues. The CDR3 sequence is CASSYRGATNEKLFF. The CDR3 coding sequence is TGTGCCAGCAGCTACAGGGGCGCAACTAATGAAAAACTGTTTTTT.

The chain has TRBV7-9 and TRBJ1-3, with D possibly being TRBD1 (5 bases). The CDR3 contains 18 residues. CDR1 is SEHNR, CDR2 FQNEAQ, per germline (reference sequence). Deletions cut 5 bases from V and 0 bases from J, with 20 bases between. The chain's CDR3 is CASSPGTGITHSGNTIYF. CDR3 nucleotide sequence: TGTGCCAGCAGCCCTGGGACCGGGATCACGCACTCTGGAAACACCATATATTTT. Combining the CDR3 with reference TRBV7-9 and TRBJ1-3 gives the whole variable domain DTGVSQNPRHKITKRGQNVTFRCDPISEHNRLYWYRQTLGQGPEFLTYFQNEAQLEKSRLLSDRFSAERPKGSFSTLEIQRTEQGDSAMYLCASSPGTGITHSGNTIYFGEGSWLTVV.

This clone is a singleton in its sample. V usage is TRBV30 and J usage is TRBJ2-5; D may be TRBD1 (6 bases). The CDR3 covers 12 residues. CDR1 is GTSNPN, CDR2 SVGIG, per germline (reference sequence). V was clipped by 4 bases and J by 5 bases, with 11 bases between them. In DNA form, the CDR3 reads TGTGCCTGGACCCAGGGGTTGGAGACCCAGTACTTC. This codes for CAWTQGLETQYF.

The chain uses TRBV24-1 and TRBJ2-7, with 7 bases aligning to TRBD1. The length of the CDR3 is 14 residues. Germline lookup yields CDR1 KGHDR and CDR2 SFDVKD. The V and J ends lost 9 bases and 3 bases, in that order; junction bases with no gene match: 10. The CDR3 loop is CATADRTGNYEQYF. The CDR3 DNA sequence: TGTGCCACCGCAGACCGGACAGGAAACTACGAGCAGTACTTC.

CDR3 amino acids: CSVRAHGGADNEQFF. CDR3 sequence (DNA): TGCAGCGTGAGAGCGCACGGGGGGGCCGACAATGAGCAGTTCTTC. The genes are TRBV29-1 and TRBJ2-1; TRBD2 matches 8 bases. Germline-derived CDR1 and CDR2 are SQVTM and ANQGSEA. The CDR3 is 15 residues long. The ends lost 6 bases at V and 5 bases at J; junction bases unmatched: 12.

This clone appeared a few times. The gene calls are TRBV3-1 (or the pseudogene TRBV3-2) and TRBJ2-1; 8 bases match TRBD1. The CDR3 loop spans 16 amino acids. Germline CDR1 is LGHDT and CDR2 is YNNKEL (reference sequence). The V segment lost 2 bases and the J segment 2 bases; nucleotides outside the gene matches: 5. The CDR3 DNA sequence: TGTGCCAGCAGCCAAAATGCAGGGGGCGCCTACAATGAGCAGTTCTTC. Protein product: CASSQNAGGAYNEQFF.

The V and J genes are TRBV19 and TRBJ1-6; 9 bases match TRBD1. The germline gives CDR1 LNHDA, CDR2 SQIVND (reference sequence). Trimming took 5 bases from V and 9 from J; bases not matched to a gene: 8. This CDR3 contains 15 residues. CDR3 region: CASSVGQGGISPLHF. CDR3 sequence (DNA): TGTGCCAGTAGTGTGGGACAGGGCGGAATTTCACCCCTCCACTTT.

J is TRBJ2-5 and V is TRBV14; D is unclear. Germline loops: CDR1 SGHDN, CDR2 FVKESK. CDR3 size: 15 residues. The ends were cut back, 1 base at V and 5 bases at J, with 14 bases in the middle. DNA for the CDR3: TGTGCCAGCAGCCAAGTTATTATACCCCGGGAGACCCAGTACTTC. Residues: CASSQVIIPRETQYF.

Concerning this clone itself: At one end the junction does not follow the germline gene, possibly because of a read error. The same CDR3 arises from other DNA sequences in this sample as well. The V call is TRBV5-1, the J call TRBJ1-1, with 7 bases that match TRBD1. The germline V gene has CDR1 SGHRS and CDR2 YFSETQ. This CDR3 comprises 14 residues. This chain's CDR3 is CASSLGQMNTEAFF. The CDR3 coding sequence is TGCGCCAGCAGTTTGGGACAGATGAACACTGAAGCTTTCTTT. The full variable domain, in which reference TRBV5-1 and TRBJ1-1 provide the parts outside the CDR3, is KAGVTQTPRYLIKTRGQQVTLSCSPISGHRSVSWYQQTPGQGLQFLFEYFSETQRNKGNFPGRFSGRQFSNSRSEMNVSTLELGDSALYLCASSLGQMNTEAFFGQGTRLTVV.